The following is a TCR beta chain sequence with its context. The antigen is not known. This record belongs to a study of OX40 agonist ivuxolimab in advanced cancers. Clones were read by immunoSEQ multiplex PCR, and TCRdb kept only the in-frame ones, dropping some. The sample has 50,000 to 70,000 clones; about 93% are singletons. Peripheral blood came from all dose cohorts at three timepoints. Germline-derived CDR1 and CDR2 are SNHLY and FYNNEI. V gave up 5 bases and J gave up 9 bases, with 7 bases separating them. CDR3 size: 10 residues. Whole-study findings and limits: Among expanded peripheral T cells, antigen specificity went undetermined. More expanded clones were found, on average, in CD8+ than in CD4+ T cells.

The receptor was isolated from an adult with an advanced solid tumor such as melanoma, head and neck, liver or kidney cancer. The source material was CD4+ or CD8+ T cells sorted from blood, sampled in a trial of the OX40 agonist ivuxolimab. The V gene is TRBV2, the J gene TRBJ1-2, with D tentatively TRBD1 (5 bases). CDR3 bases: TGTGCCAGCAGTAAGGACAGCTACACCTTC. It codes for CASSKDSYTF.